The rows below give T cell receptor beta chains drawn from one sample of a study of Graves' ophthalmopathy and Graves' hyperthyroidism. TCRdb passed the multiplex PCR reads through MiXCR, listing each CDR3 protein once. The table lists more than 300,000 distinct CDR3 sequences, 15% of them singletons, with approximately 7% in the top ten. Sample: peripheral blood. All receptors derive from a woman aged 18 to 35 with stable Graves' hyperthyroidism. The conserved cysteine and the conserved F or W are not part of the CDR3 here. The order of the fields is clone size, V gene, J gene, CDR3 protein. Expanded clones are given a class, and other clones once, few, many or no size at all.

many,TRBV20-1,TRBJ1-2,SARARDREGYT
-,TRBV6-2/TRBV6-3,TRBJ1-5,ASRKQGGSNQPQH
-,TRBV4-2,TRBJ2-2,ASSRGGPAAGELF
many,TRBV12-3/TRBV12-4,TRBJ1-5,ASSPSNQPQH
many,TRBV6-9,TRBJ1-1,ASKGCVRTGRMNTEAF
many,TRBV6-4,TRBJ1-5,ASRPLARTGGPQSNQPQH
many,TRBV27,TRBJ1-2,ASRPTGETNYGYT
-,TRBV6-2/TRBV6-3,TRBJ1-5,ASSYSTFRGNQPQH
many,TRBV27,TRBJ2-5,ASSLKGTPTQETQY
-,TRBV7-2,TRBJ2-7,ASSFDRDTYEQY
-,TRBV20-1,TRBJ2-5,SARDGGGGAETQY
many,TRBV19,TRBJ1-1,ASSRTRGRGTEAF
-,TRBV13,TRBJ2-4,ASSVGTIQY
many,TRBV28,TRBJ2-5,ASTASGVLSETQY
-,TRBV12-3/TRBV12-4,TRBJ2-7,ASSAQDSTTYEQY
many,TRBV29-1,TRBJ2-7,SVVLTGTAFDEQY
many,TRBV6-1,TRBJ1-1,ASNENTLNTEAF
few,TRBV5-1,TRBJ2-5,ASSLNAGEETQY
-,TRBV3-1,TRBJ2-2,ASSQVVLPGQFTGELF
-,TRBV7-9,TRBJ2-2,AAVSRSNTGELF
many,TRBV24-1,TRBJ2-7,ATSDSPGDEQY
many,TRBV12-3/TRBV12-4,TRBJ1-2,ASSLGRGFYGYT
many,TRBV4-1,TRBJ2-5,ASSPNQRGETQY
many,TRBV12-3/TRBV12-4,TRBJ2-2,ASSRLGGTGELF
many,TRBV20-1,TRBJ2-7,SASDHEQY
-,TRBV20-1,TRBJ2-5,SAWWGQETQY
-,TRBV12-5,TRBJ2-7,ASGFGDEQY
many,TRBV2,TRBJ1-1,ASSEAGGVPAEAF
many,TRBV19,TRBJ1-6,ASMRTENSPLH
many,TRBV6-4,TRBJ2-1,ASSVPWGSTEQF
many,TRBV12-3/TRBV12-4,TRBJ1-1,ASSLVEAF
-,TRBV2,TRBJ1-6,ASSAAFRQAYNSPLH
few,TRBV2,TRBJ2-1,ASRQGGNEQF
-,TRBV4-1,TRBJ2-3,ASSQEEGPDTQY
few,TRBV12-3/TRBV12-4,TRBJ2-3,ASSPPGQRTDTQY
few,TRBV2,TRBJ1-5,AGSEALGVGHQPQH
many,TRBV3-1,TRBJ2-2,ASSPGGAWELF
few,TRBV29-1,TRBJ2-5,SVITGGGETKY
many,TRBV9,TRBJ1-2,ASSVAGQPTSYGYT
many,TRBV6-2/TRBV6-3,TRBJ2-2,ASSYYDTGELF
few,TRBV3-1,TRBJ1-6,ASSQDTGAYNSPLH
few,TRBV5-8,TRBJ2-7,ASSGRGLDVYEQY
many,TRBV6-5,TRBJ1-3,ASSYSDRGNTIY
-,TRBV12-3/TRBV12-4,TRBJ1-2,ASSSAGTGVGYT